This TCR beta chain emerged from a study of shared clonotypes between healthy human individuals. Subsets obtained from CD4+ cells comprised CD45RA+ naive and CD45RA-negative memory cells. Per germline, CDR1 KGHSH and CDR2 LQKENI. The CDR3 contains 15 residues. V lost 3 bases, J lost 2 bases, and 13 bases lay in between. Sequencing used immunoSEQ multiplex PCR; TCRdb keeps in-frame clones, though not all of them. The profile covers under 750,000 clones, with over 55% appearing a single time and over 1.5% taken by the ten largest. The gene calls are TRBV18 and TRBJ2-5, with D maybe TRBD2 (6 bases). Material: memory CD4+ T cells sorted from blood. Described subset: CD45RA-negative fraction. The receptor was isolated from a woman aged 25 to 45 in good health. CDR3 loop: CASSPSGGRQETQYF. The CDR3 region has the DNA TGTGCCAGCTCACCCTCTGGTGGGAGGCAAGAGACCCAGTACTTC.